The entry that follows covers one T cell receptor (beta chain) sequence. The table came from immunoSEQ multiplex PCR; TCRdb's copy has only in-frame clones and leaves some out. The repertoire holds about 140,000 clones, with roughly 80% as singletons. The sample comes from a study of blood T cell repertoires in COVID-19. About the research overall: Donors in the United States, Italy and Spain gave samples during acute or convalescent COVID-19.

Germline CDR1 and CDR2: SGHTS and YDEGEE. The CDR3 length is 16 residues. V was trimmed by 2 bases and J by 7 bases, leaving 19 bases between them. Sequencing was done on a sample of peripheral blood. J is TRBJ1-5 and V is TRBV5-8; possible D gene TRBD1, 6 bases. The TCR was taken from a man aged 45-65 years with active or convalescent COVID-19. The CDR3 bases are TGTGCCAGCAGCTTTCGTCTAACAGGGATGGGGCAGCCCCAGCATTTT. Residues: CASSFRLTGMGQPQHF.